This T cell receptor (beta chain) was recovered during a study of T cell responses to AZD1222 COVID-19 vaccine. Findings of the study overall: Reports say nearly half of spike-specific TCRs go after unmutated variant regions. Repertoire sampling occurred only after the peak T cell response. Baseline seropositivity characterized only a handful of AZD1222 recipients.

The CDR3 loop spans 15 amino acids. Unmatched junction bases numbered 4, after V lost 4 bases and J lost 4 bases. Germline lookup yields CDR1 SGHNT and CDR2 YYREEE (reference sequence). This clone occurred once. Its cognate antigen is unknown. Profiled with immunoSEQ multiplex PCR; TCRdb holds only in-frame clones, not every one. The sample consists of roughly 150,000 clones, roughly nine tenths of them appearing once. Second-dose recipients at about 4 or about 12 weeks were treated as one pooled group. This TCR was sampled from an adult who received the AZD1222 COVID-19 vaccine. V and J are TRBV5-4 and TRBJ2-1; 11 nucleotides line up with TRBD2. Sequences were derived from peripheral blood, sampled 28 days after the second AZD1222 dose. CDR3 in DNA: TGTGCCAGCAGCCCCGGGACTAGCGGTTACAATGAGCAGTTCTTC. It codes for CASSPGTSGYNEQFF.